In this sample, the clone carrying this T cell receptor (beta chain) turned up a few times. This entry belongs to a study of blood T cell repertoires in COVID-19. On the study more broadly: The United States, Italy and Spain provided the acute and convalescent COVID-19 samples. Sources were T cells, B-cell-depleted T cells, or PBMCs; the material itself was cDNA or gDNA.

V dropped 2 bases and J dropped 3; count of bases not matched to a gene: 4. Germline CDR1 KGHSH, CDR2 LQKENI. This CDR3 spans 14 amino acids. Authors' data handling: Nucleated cell number was recorded as an estimate derived from reference gene primer amplification. Only in-frame clones appear in the TCRdb table, and some are missing; sequencing was by immunoSEQ multiplex PCR. V, J and clone size were drawn from that table, and D and trimming were deduced from the DNA. The data show 99,000 or so clones, around 87% seen once. Sequencing input: peripheral blood. The sequence derives from a man aged 45-60 years with acute or convalescent COVID-19. The chain combines TRBV18 with TRBJ2-7; 7 nucleotides match TRBD1. The CDR3 region has the DNA TGTGCCAGCTCACCAGGGGGACAGAACTACGAGCAGTACTTC. Translating gives CASSPGGQNYEQYF.